These 26 T cell receptor beta chains came from one sample sequenced in a study of blood T cell repertoires in COVID-19. Repertoires were generated with immunoSEQ multiplex PCR, while TCRdb's copy carries only in-frame clones and drops some. Found here are some 130,000 clones, over 75% of them singletons; the top ten hold 3.5% to 4.5%. The sequencing sample was made of peripheral blood. The origin of the receptors is a woman aged 55-70 years with acute or convalescent COVID-19.

The CDR3 DNA is TGCGCCAGCAGCTTGGCTGGCGGGGGTCACGGTGAAAAACTGTTTTTT. It yields the protein CASSLAGGGHGEKLFF. J is TRBJ1-4 and V is TRBV5-1, with D possibly matching TRBD1 (5 bases). The CDR3 runs 16 residues. Germline V CDR1 and CDR2: SGHRS, YFSETQ. The V and J ends lost 0 bases and 7 bases respectively, with 16 bases between them.

V usage is TRBV4-1 and J usage is TRBJ1-1, with 8 bases lining up with TRBD1. Trimming cost V 2 bases and J 6 bases; bases outside gene matches: 8. Germline V gene lookup returns CDR1 MGHRA and CDR2 YSYEKL. The CDR3 runs 15 residues. The CDR3 nucleotides are TGCGCCAGCAGCCAACCGGACAGGGAGATGGCTGAAGCTTTCTTT. This gives the protein CASSQPDREMAEAFF.

This chain connects TRBV6-5 to TRBJ2-2; D is undetermined. Trimming stripped 6 bases from V and 1 base from J, with 6 bases between. The CDR3 runs to 13 residues. Germline V gene lookup returns CDR1 MNHEY and CDR2 SVGAGI. The CDR3 nucleotides read TGTGCCAGCAGCCCCAGGAACACCGGGGAGCTGTTTTTT. Translated, it gives CASSPRNTGELFF.

The J gene is TRBJ2-7, the V gene TRBV3-1 (or the pseudogene TRBV3-2), with 8 bases lining up with TRBD2. The germline gives CDR1 LGHDT, CDR2 YNNKEL (reference sequence). The CDR3 is 15 amino acids. The V and J ends lost 1 base and 3 bases, in that order; junction bases with no gene match: 5. CDR3 protein: CASSQGPTSGYEQYF. The CDR3 DNA follows: TGTGCCAGCAGCCAAGGCCCCACTAGCGGCTACGAGCAGTACTTC.

V and J are TRBV5-1 and TRBJ1-4; D is perhaps TRBD1 (5 bases). The CDR3 sequence is 14 residues long. Trimming pared 5 bases from V and 2 bases from J, leaving 10 bases between. The germline V gene has CDR1 SGHRS and CDR2 YFSETQ. The CDR3 spells CASRPGWTNEKLFF. CDR3 coding DNA: TGCGCCAGCAGACCAGGGTGGACTAATGAAAAACTGTTTTTT. The full variable domain, its missing parts supplied by reference TRBV5-1 and TRBJ1-4, is KAGVTQTPRYLIKTRGQQVTLSCSPISGHRSVSWYQQTPGQGLQFLFEYFSETQRNKGNFPGRFSGRQFSNSRSEMNVSTLELGDSALYLCASRPGWTNEKLFFGSGTQLSVL.

The chain joins TRBV28 to TRBJ1-5, with TRBD1 identical over 8 bases. The CDR3 has 14 amino acids. Germline V gene data show CDR1 as MDHEN and CDR2 as SYDVKM. Trimming at V came to 5 bases and at J to 6 bases, leaving 6 bases not matched to a gene. This CDR3 is CASSTGGSGQPQHF. The CDR3 region has the DNA TGTGCCAGCAGTACAGGGGGGTCAGGTCAGCCCCAGCATTTT. The variable domain in full, with the rest retrieved from reference TRBV28 and TRBJ1-5, is DVKVTQSSRYLVKRTGEKVFLECVQDMDHENMFWYRQDPGLGLRLIYFSYDVKMKEKGDIPEGYSVSREKKERFSLILESASTNQTSMYLCASSTGGSGQPQHFGDGTRLSIL.

The chain recombines TRBV4-2 with TRBJ2-6; TRBD1 aligns across 7 bases. V gave up 0 bases and J gave up 2 bases; unmatched junction bases: 7. The germline gives CDR1 LGHNA, CDR2 YNFKEQ. CDR3 length: 18 residues. CDR3 nucleotide sequence: TGTGCCAGCAGCCAAGATAAGGGGGCGCTTGCTGGGGCCAACGTCCTGACTTTC. It codes for CASSQDKGALAGANVLTF.

The chain has TRBV6-5 and TRBJ2-7; possible D gene TRBD1, 5 bases. This CDR3 comprises 12 residues. Germline V lookup: CDR1 MNHEY, CDR2 SVGAGI. The ends were cut back, 10 bases at V and 2 bases at J, with 12 bases in the middle. CDR3 in amino acids: CATWGEAYEQYV. The CDR3 bases are TGTGCCACCTGGGGCGAAGCCTACGAGCAGTACGTC.

The rearrangement links TRBV3-1 (or the pseudogene TRBV3-2) to TRBJ2-1; a weak D match, TRBD1 (7 bases). V was pared by 2 bases and J by 9 bases, with 20 bases between. The CDR3 totals 16 residues. Germline CDR1 reads LGHDT; CDR2 reads YNNKEL (reference sequence). The DNA of the CDR3 is TGTGCCAGCAGCCAACGGGAGACAGGGAGGCTGGGTGAGCAGTTCTTC. Amino acid sequence: CASSQRETGRLGEQFF.

The count of this clone is one. The chain couples TRBV5-5 to TRBJ2-2; 9 bases fit TRBD1. Germline loops: CDR1 SGHKS, CDR2 YYEKEE (reference sequence). The V gene end was trimmed by 3 bases and the J gene end by 12 bases; junction bases not matched to a gene: 3. This CDR3 region has 12 residues. The CDR3, as DNA: TGTGCCAGCAGCTCCGGACAGGGGCAGCTGTTTTTT. It codes for CASSSGQGQLFF.

The chain combines TRBV24-1 with TRBJ2-3; D ambiguous. Per germline, CDR1 KGHDR and CDR2 SFDVKD. This CDR3 comprises 17 residues. Between the trimmed V and J ends, which lost 0 bases and 6 bases, there was a span of 18 bases. As DNA, the CDR3 is TGTGCCACCAGTGATTTGCGCGGCGGAATGGAGTCGGATACGCAGTATTTT. Translation gives CATSDLRGGMESDTQYF.

J is TRBJ2-7 and V is TRBV6-6; D is uncertain. Germline V gene lookup returns CDR1 MNHNY and CDR2 SVGAGI (reference sequence). V was pared by 5 bases and J by 1 base, with 6 bases between. The CDR3 has 12 residues. CDR3 protein: CASSSVSYEQYF. The CDR3 nucleotides read TGTGCCAGCAGTAGCGTGTCCTACGAGCAGTACTTC.

This clone was recorded once. This rearrangement joins TRBV5-1 to TRBJ1-5; the D is unclear. The CDR3 covers 13 residues. V lost 2 bases to trimming and J lost 2 bases, with 5 bases between them. In germline, CDR1 is SGHRS, CDR2 YFSETQ. DNA of the CDR3: TGCGCCAGCAGCTTTGAGGGCAATCAGCCCCAGCATTTT. Its protein is CASSFEGNQPQHF. The whole variable domain, filled in from reference TRBV5-1 and TRBJ1-5, reads KAGVTQTPRYLIKTRGQQVTLSCSPISGHRSVSWYQQTPGQGLQFLFEYFSETQRNKGNFPGRFSGRQFSNSRSEMNVSTLELGDSALYLCASSFEGNQPQHFGDGTRLSIL.

V gene TRBV28 combines with J gene TRBJ1-5; possible D gene TRBD1, 5 bases. CDR1 MDHEN and CDR2 SYDVKM come from the germline V gene. This CDR3 region has 14 residues. Trimming left V 7 bases short and J 4 bases short, with 14 bases between. This chain's CDR3 is CASKQGLANQPQHF. The CDR3 DNA reads TGTGCCAGCAAGCAGGGTTTAGCAAATCAGCCCCAGCATTTT.

The chain has TRBV11-2 and TRBJ1-1, with 8 bases that match TRBD1. Losses at the gene ends were 2 bases for V and 5 bases for J; bases not matched to a gene: 7. The CDR3 is 15 residues long. CDR1 is SGHAT, CDR2 FQNNGV, per germline. The CDR3 is CASSLRQGRGTEAFF. The CDR3 nucleotides are TGTGCCAGCAGCTTAAGACAGGGGAGAGGGACTGAAGCTTTCTTT.

The chain combines TRBV28 with TRBJ1-2; D is ambiguous. CDR1 is MDHEN, CDR2 SYDVKM, per germline. There are 12 residues in the CDR3. With 6 bases removed from V and 4 bases from J, the gap between germline ends came to 9 bases. CDR3 loop: CASRPPGYGYTF. For the CDR3, the DNA is TGTGCCAGCAGGCCCCCGGGCTATGGCTACACCTTC.

V and J are TRBV3-1 (or the pseudogene TRBV3-2) and TRBJ2-5; the D gene is possibly TRBD1 (7 bases). The CDR3 contains 14 residues. Germline V CDR1 and CDR2: LGHDT, YNNKEL (reference sequence). V shed 4 bases and J shed 2 bases, with 11 bases lying between them. The CDR3 DNA sequence: TGTGCCAGCAGCCTGTCAGGGGGGCAAGAGACCCAGTACTTC. Its translation is CASSLSGGQETQYF.

This chain joins TRBV28 and TRBJ1-2, with 10 bases aligning to TRBD1. The V gene's germline CDR1 is MDHEN and CDR2 SYDVKM. V was pared by 5 bases and J by 7 bases, with 4 bases of the junction left unmatched. The CDR3 has 13 amino acids. The CDR3 bases are TGTGCCAGCAGTCGACAGGGGGCGCGTGGCTACACCTTC. Its protein is CASSRQGARGYTF.

J is TRBJ2-1 and V is TRBV5-4, with D hard to call. The V end was cut by 1 base, the J end by 5 bases, with 7 bases between. Germline CDR1 and CDR2: SGHNT and YYREEE (reference sequence). The CDR3 covers 13 residues. The CDR3 here is CASSLSVNNEQFF. The CDR3 region has the DNA TGTGCCAGCAGCTTGTCGGTGAACAATGAGCAGTTCTTC.

The table lists this clone with a count of one. The chain couples TRBV5-8 to TRBJ1-2, with TRBD1 matching 7 bases. Trimming took 3 bases from V and 2 from J; bases not matched to a gene: 10. Looked up from germline, CDR1 is SGHTS and CDR2 is YDEGEE. This CDR3 region has 16 residues. In DNA, the CDR3 is TGTGCCAGCAGCTACAACCCCGGGACAGTGAACTATGGCTACACCTTC. This gives the protein CASSYNPGTVNYGYTF.

The chain has TRBV9 and TRBJ2-1, with 11 bases identical to TRBD2. There are 17 residues in the CDR3. CDR1 is SGDLS and CDR2 is YYNGEE in the germline V gene. The ends lost 3 bases at V and 4 bases at J; junction bases unmatched: 9. CDR3 in DNA: TGTGCCAGCAGCGGAAAGCTAGCGGGAGGTCCATACAATGAGCAGTTCTTC. Translating gives CASSGKLAGGPYNEQFF.

The chain uses TRBV19 and TRBJ2-2; 7 bases map to TRBD2. In germline, CDR1 is LNHDA, CDR2 SQIVND (reference sequence). The CDR3 extends over 17 amino acids. J gave up 0 bases and V 3 bases, and 7 bases lay outside the gene matches. The CDR3 DNA reads as TGTGCCAGTAGTATTAGTATTCTAGCGGCGAACACCGGGGAGCTGTTTTTT. Translated: CASSISILAANTGELFF.

The J gene is TRBJ1-5, the V gene TRBV3-1 (or the pseudogene TRBV3-2); possibly TRBD1 for D (6 bases). CDR3 length: 14 amino acids. Trimming stripped 1 base from V and 7 bases from J, with 11 bases between. Germline CDR1 LGHDT, CDR2 YNNKEL (reference sequence). The CDR3 is CASSQGSGAQPQHF. CDR3 nucleotide sequence: TGTGCCAGCAGCCAAGGATCAGGGGCCCAGCCCCAGCATTTT.

The table lists this clone with a few counts. The chain couples TRBV28 to TRBJ1-2; TRBD1 matches 7 bases. J lost 3 bases, V lost 3 bases, and 7 bases had no gene match. The V gene's germline CDR1 is MDHEN and CDR2 SYDVKM. The CDR3 loop spans 15 amino acids. The CDR3 spells CASSFTGEDYYGYTF. CDR3 nucleotide sequence: TGTGCCAGCAGTTTTACAGGGGAAGACTACTATGGCTACACCTTC.

CDR3 coding DNA: TGTGCCAGCAGCTTAATGGCTATAGCGGGAGACGGTGAGCAGTTCTTC. This translates into CASSLMAIAGDGEQFF. V is TRBV11-3 and J is TRBJ2-1; 9 positions match TRBD2. This CDR3 comprises 16 residues. V dropped 2 bases and J dropped 9; count of bases not matched to a gene: 11. Per the germline V gene, CDR1 is SGHNT and CDR2 is YENEEA.

This clone has more than one count but fewer than ten. This chain uses TRBV27 with TRBJ1-1; no clear D gene. V lost 8 bases to trimming and J lost 5 bases, with 18 bases between them. Germline loops: CDR1 MNHEY, CDR2 SMNVEV (reference sequence). This CDR3 region has 14 residues. In DNA form, the CDR3 reads TGTGCCAGCGCAGAGGGAGGGAGGGTTACTGAAGCTTTCTTT. Protein product: CASAEGGRVTEAFF.